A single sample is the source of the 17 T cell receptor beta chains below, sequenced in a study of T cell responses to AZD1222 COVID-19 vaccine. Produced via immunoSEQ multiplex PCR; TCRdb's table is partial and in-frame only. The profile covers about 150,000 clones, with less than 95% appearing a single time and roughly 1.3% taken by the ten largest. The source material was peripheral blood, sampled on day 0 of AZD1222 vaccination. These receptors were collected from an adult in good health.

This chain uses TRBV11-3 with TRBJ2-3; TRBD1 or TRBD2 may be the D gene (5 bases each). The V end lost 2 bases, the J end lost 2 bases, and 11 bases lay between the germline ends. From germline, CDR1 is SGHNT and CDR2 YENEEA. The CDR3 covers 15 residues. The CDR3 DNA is TGTGCCAGCAGCTTAAGAGGGGCCGCCACAGATACGCAGTATTTT. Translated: CASSLRGAATDTQYF.

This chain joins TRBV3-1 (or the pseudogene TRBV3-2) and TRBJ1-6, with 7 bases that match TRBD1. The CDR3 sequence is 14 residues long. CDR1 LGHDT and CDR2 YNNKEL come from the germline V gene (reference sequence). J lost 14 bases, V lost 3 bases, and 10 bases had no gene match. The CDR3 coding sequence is TGTGCCAGCAGCCATTTACGCGGGACAGCCGCCCTCCACTTT. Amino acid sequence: CASSHLRGTAALHF.

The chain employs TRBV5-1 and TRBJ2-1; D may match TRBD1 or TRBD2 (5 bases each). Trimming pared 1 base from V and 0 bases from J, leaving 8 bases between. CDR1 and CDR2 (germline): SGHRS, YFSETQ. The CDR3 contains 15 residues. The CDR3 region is CASSLTGLSYNEQFF. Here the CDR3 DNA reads TGCGCCAGCAGCTTGACGGGGCTCTCCTACAATGAGCAGTTCTTC.

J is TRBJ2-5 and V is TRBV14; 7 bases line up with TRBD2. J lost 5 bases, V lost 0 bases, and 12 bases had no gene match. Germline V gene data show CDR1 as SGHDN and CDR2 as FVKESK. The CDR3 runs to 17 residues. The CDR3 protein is CASSQDPIGRAGETQYF. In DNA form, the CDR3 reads TGTGCCAGCAGCCAAGATCCTATAGGGAGGGCGGGGGAGACCCAGTACTTC.

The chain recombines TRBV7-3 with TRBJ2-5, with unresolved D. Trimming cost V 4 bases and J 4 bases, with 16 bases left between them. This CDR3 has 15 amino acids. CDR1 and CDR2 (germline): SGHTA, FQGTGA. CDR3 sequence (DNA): TGTGCCAGCAGCTCCGGACCTGGCCCTCCAGAGACCCAGTACTTC. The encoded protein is CASSSGPGPPETQYF.

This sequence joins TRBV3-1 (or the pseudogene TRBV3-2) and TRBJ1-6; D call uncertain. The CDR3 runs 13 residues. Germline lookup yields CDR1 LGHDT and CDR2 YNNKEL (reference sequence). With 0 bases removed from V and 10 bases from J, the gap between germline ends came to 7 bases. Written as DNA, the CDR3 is TGTGCCAGCAGCCAAGATATACTGTCACCCCTCCACTTT. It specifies CASSQDILSPLHF.

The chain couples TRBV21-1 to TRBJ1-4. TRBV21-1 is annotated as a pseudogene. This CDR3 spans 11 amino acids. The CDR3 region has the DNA TGTGCCAGCCAGGAGCCCGAAAAACTGTTTTTT. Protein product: CASQEPEKLFF.

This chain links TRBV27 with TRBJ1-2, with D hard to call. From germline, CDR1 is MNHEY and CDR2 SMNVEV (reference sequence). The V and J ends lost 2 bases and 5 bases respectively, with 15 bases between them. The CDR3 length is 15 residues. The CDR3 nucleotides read TGTGCCAGCAGTTTAGAGAGTACGACTCCTTATGGCTACACCTTC. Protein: CASSLESTTPYGYTF.

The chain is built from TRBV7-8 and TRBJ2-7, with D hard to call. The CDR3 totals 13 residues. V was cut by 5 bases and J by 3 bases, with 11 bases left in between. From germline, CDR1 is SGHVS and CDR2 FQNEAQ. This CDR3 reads CASSLQTSYEQYV. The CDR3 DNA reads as TGTGCCAGCAGCCTGCAGACAAGCTACGAGCAGTACGTC.

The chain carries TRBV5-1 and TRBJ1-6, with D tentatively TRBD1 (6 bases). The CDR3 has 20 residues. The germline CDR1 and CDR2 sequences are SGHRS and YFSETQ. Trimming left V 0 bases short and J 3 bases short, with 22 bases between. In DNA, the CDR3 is TGCGCCAGCAGCTTGGTGGGGGGCGGCAGCCACAAGTTCTATAATTCACCCCTCCACTTT. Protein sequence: CASSLVGGGSHKFYNSPLHF.

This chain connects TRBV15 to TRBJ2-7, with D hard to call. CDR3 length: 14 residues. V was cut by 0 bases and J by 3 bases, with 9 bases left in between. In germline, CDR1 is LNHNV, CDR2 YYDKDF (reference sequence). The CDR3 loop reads CATSRDKGSYEQYV. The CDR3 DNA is TGTGCCACCAGCAGAGATAAGGGCAGCTACGAGCAGTACGTC.

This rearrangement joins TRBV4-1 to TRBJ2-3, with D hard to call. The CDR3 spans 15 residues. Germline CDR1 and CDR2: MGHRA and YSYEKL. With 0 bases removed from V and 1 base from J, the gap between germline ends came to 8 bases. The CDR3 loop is CASSQDPSGTDTQYF. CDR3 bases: TGCGCCAGCAGCCAAGATCCAAGTGGCACAGATACGCAGTATTTT.

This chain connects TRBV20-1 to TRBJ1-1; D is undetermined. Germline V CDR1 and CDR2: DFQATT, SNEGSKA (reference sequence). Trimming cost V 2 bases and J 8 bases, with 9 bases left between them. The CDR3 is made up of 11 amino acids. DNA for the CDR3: TGCAGTGCTAGATCCACTACAGAAGCTTTCTTT. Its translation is CSARSTTEAFF.

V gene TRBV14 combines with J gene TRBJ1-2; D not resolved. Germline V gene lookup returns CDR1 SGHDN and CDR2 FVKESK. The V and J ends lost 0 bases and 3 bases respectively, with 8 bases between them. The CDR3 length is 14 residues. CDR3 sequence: CASSQDRQDYGYTF. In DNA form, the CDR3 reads TGTGCCAGCAGCCAAGATCGCCAAGACTATGGCTACACCTTC.

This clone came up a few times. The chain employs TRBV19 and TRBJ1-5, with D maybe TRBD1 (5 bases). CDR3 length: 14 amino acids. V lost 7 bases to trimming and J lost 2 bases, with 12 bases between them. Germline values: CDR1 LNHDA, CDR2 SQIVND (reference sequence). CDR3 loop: CASNQGPGNQPQHF. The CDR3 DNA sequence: TGTGCCAGTAATCAGGGACCCGGCAATCAGCCCCAGCATTTT.

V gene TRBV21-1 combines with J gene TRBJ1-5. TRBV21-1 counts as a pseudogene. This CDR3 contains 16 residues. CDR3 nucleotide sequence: TGTGCCAGCAGCGCCAGAGGACGGAAGAGCAATCAGCCCCAGCATTTT. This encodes CASSARGRKSNQPQHF.

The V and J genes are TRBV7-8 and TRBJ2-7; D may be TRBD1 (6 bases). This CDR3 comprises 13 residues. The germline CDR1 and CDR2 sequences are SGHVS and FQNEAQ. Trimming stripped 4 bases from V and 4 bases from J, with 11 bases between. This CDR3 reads CASSSRDRYEQYV. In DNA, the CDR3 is TGTGCCAGCAGCTCAAGAGACAGGTACGAGCAGTACGTC.